The 5 T cell receptor beta chains presented below share a single source sample, sequenced in a study of blood T cell repertoires in COVID-19. Generated by immunoSEQ multiplex PCR, the TCRdb table keeps only in-frame clones and is missing some. The table has around 100,000 clones, 88% seen once; the top ten hold more than 5.5%. The sequenced sample consisted of peripheral blood. The receptors stem from a woman in her sixties with acute or convalescent COVID-19.

The rearrangement uses TRBV10-2 and TRBJ2-1; a weak D match, TRBD2 (5 bases). Trimming shortened V by 2 bases and J by 7 bases, and 9 bases separated the two germline ends. Germline V gene sequence: CDR1 WSHSY, CDR2 SAAADI. The CDR3 is made up of 13 amino acids. CDR3 bases: TGCGCCAGCAGTGAGCAAGGCGGGAATGAGCAGTTCTTC. Its translation: CASSEQGGNEQFF.

This CDR3 is CASSYLSGGGELFF. CDR3 bases: TGTGCCAGCAGTTATCTGAGCGGGGGAGGGGAGCTGTTTTTT. The V call is TRBV6-5, the J call TRBJ2-2, with TRBD2 matching 8 bases. CDR1 is MNHEY and CDR2 is SVGAGI in the germline V gene. This CDR3 has 14 residues. The V segment lost 3 bases and the J segment 8 bases; nucleotides outside the gene matches: 5.

The chain combines TRBV3-1 (or the pseudogene TRBV3-2) with TRBJ1-3, with D uncertain. The V gene lost 3 bases and the J gene lost 0 bases, with 12 bases spanning the gap. The CDR3 extends over 16 amino acids. Per the germline V gene, CDR1 is LGHDT and CDR2 is YNNKEL (reference sequence). CDR3 in amino acids: CASSHRGGISGNTIYF. The CDR3 DNA reads TGTGCCAGCAGCCACCGAGGCGGCATCTCTGGAAACACCATATATTTT.

J is TRBJ1-4 and V is TRBV25-1; TRBD1 matches at 9 bases. Trimming at V came to 2 bases and at J to 4 bases, leaving 11 bases not matched to a gene. This CDR3 is built from 18 residues. From germline, CDR1 is MGHDK and CDR2 SYGVNS. The CDR3 sequence is CASSENPGTGRYNEKLFF. Written as DNA, the CDR3 is TGTGCCAGCAGTGAAAACCCCGGGACAGGGAGGTATAATGAAAAACTGTTTTTT.

This sequence joins TRBV19 and TRBJ1-5, with D possibly TRBD1 on 5 matching bases. Germline V CDR1 and CDR2: LNHDA, SQIVND (reference sequence). Trimming took off 7 bases at V and 7 bases at J, with 17 bases between the two ends. This CDR3 has 14 residues. The CDR3 protein is CASTLGQVGQPQHF. CDR3 in DNA: TGTGCCAGTACTCTCGGACAAGTCGGCCAGCCCCAGCATTTT.